Listed below are T cell receptor beta chains from one sample, sequenced in a study of radiotherapy plus CTLA-4 blockade in lung cancer. Sequenced by immunoSEQ multiplex PCR; TCRdb stores in-frame clones only, minus some. Of 89,000 or so clones in the sample, roughly 80% were seen once. The input for sequencing was peripheral blood, taken from a patient treated with radiotherapy plus ipilimumab. These receptors originate from a human donor with non-small cell lung cancer who had a partial response to radiotherapy plus ipilimumab. Each CDR3 is given with its conserved first and last residue. The order of the fields is D gene, V gene, clone size, J gene, CDR3 DNA, CDR3 protein. The D gene is left open where the match is weak. Only some rows state a clone size, as once, few, many or a class for expanded clones.

-	TRBV30	few	TRBJ1-3	TGTGCCTGGAGTGTTGGCAACACCATATATTTT	CAWSVGNTIYF
TRBD1	TRBV27	once	TRBJ2-7	TGTGCCAGCAGCTCTATCCCCCCCATGACAGGGTACGAGCAGTACTTC	CASSSIPPMTGYEQYF
-	TRBV5-1	-	TRBJ2-2	TGCGCCAGCAGCTCTCAATCCGGAGGGATCACCGGGGAGCTGTTTTTT	CASSSQSGGITGELFF
-	TRBV19	few	TRBJ1-5	TGTGCCAGTAGTATGGGAGGGGTGGCCAATCAGCCCCAGCATTTT	CASSMGGVANQPQHF
TRBD1	TRBV28	-	TRBJ1-2	TGTGCCAGCAGGAGTCAGCAGGGGGCTGGCTACACCTTC	CASRSQQGAGYTF
-	TRBV7-2	-	TRBJ2-4	TGTGCCAGCAGCTTAGGAGCCCTTAACATTCAGTACTTC	CASSLGALNIQYF
-	TRBV5-4	-	TRBJ2-7	TGTGCCAGCAGCACCGGGACAAGAAACTACGAGCAGTACTTC	CASSTGTRNYEQYF
TRBD2	TRBV9	-	TRBJ2-1	TGTGCCAGCGGTGCCCCTAGCGGGGCTTTGAATGAGCAGTTCTTC	CASGAPSGALNEQFF
TRBD2	TRBV11-2	-	TRBJ2-3	TGTGCCAGCAGCGCCCTAGCGGCGAACACAGATACGCAGTATTTT	CASSALAANTDTQYF
TRBD2	TRBV6-1	-	TRBJ2-3	TGTGCCAGCAGTACCGGGACTAGCGAAAATACGCAGTATTTT	CASSTGTSENTQYF
TRBD1	TRBV19	-	TRBJ2-1	TGTGCCAGTAGTAAGTGGACAGGTTTTTTATACAATGAGCAGTTCTTC	CASSKWTGFLYNEQFF
TRBD1	TRBV19	-	TRBJ2-7	TGTGCCAGTAGTATAGCGGGGACAGGGACCTCCTACGAGCAGTACTTC	CASSIAGTGTSYEQYF
TRBD1	TRBV6-5	-	TRBJ2-7	TGTGCCAGCGCCGGGACAGGGGGCCATATTTACTTC	CASAGTGGHIYF
-	TRBV6-6	-	TRBJ1-2	TGTGCCAGCTACGACGGGGGGATTTGGGGCTACACCTTC	CASYDGGIWGYTF
-	TRBV28	-	TRBJ1-1	TGTGCCAGCGCCAAGCCAGGGTTTACTGAAGCTTTCTTT	CASAKPGFTEAFF
-	TRBV7-3	-	TRBJ1-1	TGTGCCAGCAGCTTATTGCGTAGCACTGAAGCTTTCTTT	CASSLLRSTEAFF
-	TRBV2	-	TRBJ2-1	TGTGCCAGCGGGTATTACGGAGGCAATGAGCAGTTCTTC	CASGYYGGNEQFF
TRBD2	TRBV7-2	few	TRBJ2-3	TGTGCCAGCAGCTACCAAGCGGGAGTTGGGGTCGATACGCAGTATTTT	CASSYQAGVGVDTQYF
-	TRBV11-3	-	TRBJ2-1	TGTGCCAGCAGCTTAGCGGGAAACAATGAGCAGTTCTTC	CASSLAGNNEQFF
TRBD2	TRBV7-9	-	TRBJ2-1	TGTGCCAGCAGCCCCCTGACTAGCGGGATTTCCTACAATGAGCAGTTCTTC	CASSPLTSGISYNEQFF
TRBD2	TRBV5-6	-	TRBJ2-3	TGTGCCAGCAGCTTACTGACTAGCGGGAGGACTAGCACAGATACGCAGTATTTT	CASSLLTSGRTSTDTQYF
-	TRBV2	-	TRBJ1-1	TGTGCCAGCAGTGAATGGTTTGGGGGCAACACTGAAGCTTTCTTT	CASSEWFGGNTEAFF
-	TRBV5-1	-	TRBJ2-3	TGCGCCAGCAGCTTGGGGAGCGGCACAGATACGCAGTATTTT	CASSLGSGTDTQYF
-	TRBV28	-	TRBJ2-2	TGTGCCAGCAGTACGACAGCTATGGGCACCGGGGAGCTGTTTTTT	CASSTTAMGTGELFF
-	TRBV5-1	-	TRBJ2-6	TGCGCCAGCAGCTTGGAACGGGGTGTCTCTGGGGCCAACGTCCTGACTTTC	CASSLERGVSGANVLTF
-	TRBV11-2	-	TRBJ2-2	TGTGCCAGCCAGGGTAGGAGGGACACCGGGGAGCTGTTTTTT	CASQGRRDTGELFF
-	TRBV6-1	few	TRBJ2-5	TGTGCCAGCAGTTCCCATCAGGAGGGGACCCAGTACTTC	CASSSHQEGTQYF
-	TRBV11-2	-	TRBJ2-7	TGTGCCAGCAGCTTAGGACTAACCTACGAGCAGTACTTC	CASSLGLTYEQYF
-	TRBV4-3	-	TRBJ1-3	TGCGCCAGCAGCCCACGGGAGGGTGCAAACACCATATATTTT	CASSPREGANTIYF
-	TRBV6-1	-	TRBJ1-2	TGTGCCAGCAGTTTCGGCCGGACTCTGGGCTACACCTTC	CASSFGRTLGYTF
TRBD2	TRBV4-1	-	TRBJ2-7	TGCGCCAGCAGCCAAGTGCTGCCGAACTCCGGGACTACCTCCTACGAGCAGTACTTC	CASSQVLPNSGTTSYEQYF
-	TRBV7-9	-	TRBJ1-1	TGTGCCAGCAGCTCGAGGGGGGGCGCAACGGTCACTGAAGCTTTCTTT	CASSSRGGATVTEAFF
-	TRBV6-5	-	TRBJ2-2	TGTGCCGTACGCGGCTCTGCGAACACCGGGGAGCTGTTTTTT	CAVRGSANTGELFF
-	TRBV5-6	once	TRBJ1-2	TGTGCCAGCAGCTTTTCGAGGCGCGACTATGGCTACACCTTC	CASSFSRRDYGYTF
TRBD2	TRBV5-4	-	TRBJ2-5	TGTGCCAGCAGCACGGGACTAGCGGGGGATACCCAGTACTTC	CASSTGLAGDTQYF
-	TRBV11-2	-	TRBJ2-7	TGTGCCAGCAGCTTAGGTGGCGGGACGGAACAGTACTTC	CASSLGGGTEQYF
-	TRBV5-1	-	TRBJ2-3	TGCGCCAGCAGCCCGACAGCGATCACAGATACGCAGTATTTT	CASSPTAITDTQYF
-	TRBV5-1	-	TRBJ2-2	TGCGCCAGCAGCTTGGATAGTCCGAACACCGGGGAGCTGTTTTTT	CASSLDSPNTGELFF
TRBD2	TRBV28	-	TRBJ2-7	TGTGCCAGCATCTTACTAGCGGACCCTACGCAGCAGTACTTC	CASILLADPTQQYF
TRBD1	TRBV28	-	TRBJ1-5	TGTGCCAGCAGTTCCCGGGACAGGGGGGATGATCAGCCCCAGCATTTT	CASSSRDRGDDQPQHF
-	TRBV27	-	TRBJ2-7	TGTGCCAGCAGTAGGGGGGGGGAGCAGTACTTC	CASSRGGEQYF
TRBD2	TRBV27	-	TRBJ2-5	TGTGCCAGCAGTTTTCGGGCGGGAGGCCGAGAGACCCAGTACTTC	CASSFRAGGRETQYF
TRBD2	TRBV5-6	-	TRBJ2-3	TGTGCCAGCAGCCAAGGACTAGCGGGAGGATATACGCAGTATTTT	CASSQGLAGGYTQYF
-	TRBV2	-	TRBJ1-1	TGTGCCAGCAAACAGGGTTATGAAGCTTTCTTT	CASKQGYEAFF
-	TRBV7-3	once	TRBJ2-2	TGTGCCAGCAGCTTGTCTAGCTCTACCGGGGAGCTGTTTTTT	CASSLSSSTGELFF
TRBD2	TRBV10-3	few	TRBJ2-2	TGTGCCATCAGTGACCCGCCGGGACTAGCGAACACCGGGGAGCTGTTTTTT	CAISDPPGLANTGELFF
-	TRBV7-8	-	TRBJ2-7	TGTGCCAGCAGCTCTTCTAGCTCCTACGAGCAGTACTTC	CASSSSSSYEQYF
-	TRBV27	-	TRBJ2-1	TGTGCCAGCAGACCAATGGCGTCTAGGGGTGCGGATGAGCAGTTCTTC	CASRPMASRGADEQFF
-	TRBV5-4	-	TRBJ2-2	TGTGCCAGCAGCTTGGGGCGGGGGAACACCGGGGAGCTGTTTTTT	CASSLGRGNTGELFF
-	TRBV5-1	-	TRBJ1-2	TGCGCCAGCAGCTTGGAATTAGGGGCGGATGGCTACACCTTC	CASSLELGADGYTF
TRBD1	TRBV6-1	once	TRBJ1-1	TGTGCCAGCAGTACTCGGGACAGGGGGCACACTGAAGCTTTCTTT	CASSTRDRGHTEAFF
-	TRBV19	-	TRBJ1-1	TGTGCCAGTAGTATCGGGGGGAACACTGAAGCTTTCTTT	CASSIGGNTEAFF
TRBD1	TRBV6-4	-	TRBJ2-4	TGTGCCAGTCCGGGACAGGGTATAGCCAAAAACATTCAGTACTTC	CASPGQGIAKNIQYF
TRBD2	TRBV5-1	-	TRBJ2-7	TGCGCCAGCAGCCTGACTAGCGGATCCTACGAGCAGTACTTC	CASSLTSGSYEQYF